Listed below are T cell receptor beta chains from one sample, sequenced in a study of CD8 T cells in ankylosing spondylitis. Via MiXCR, TCRdb re-called the 5' RACE reads, giving one row per CDR3 protein. Among about 150,000 distinct CDR3 sequences listed, roughly 34% were seen once. The sample consisted of synovial fluid, either unsorted or a sorted T cell fraction (not recorded which). The receptors shown here come from a male donor with ankylosing spondylitis. The conserved cysteine and the conserved F or W are not part of the CDR3 here.

v_gene	j_gene	CDR3aa
TRBV14	TRBJ1-1	ASSQYLGQTNTEAF
TRBV12-3/TRBV12-4	TRBJ1-3	AFRPSGNTIY
TRBV28	TRBJ2-1	ASSRTGGSYNEQF
TRBV10-3	TRBJ1-1	AISEREGTGTEAF
TRBV12-3/TRBV12-4	TRBJ1-6	ASSYGGSGNSPLH
TRBV10-2	TRBJ2-7	ASTLERRSYEQY
TRBV6-1	TRBJ1-1	ASRWRENTEAF
TRBV20-1	TRBJ1-5	SARDRMGHVSNQPQH
TRBV15	TRBJ2-7	ATSRVGTGKMDEQY
TRBV5-1	TRBJ2-7	ASSAQEGPYEQY
TRBV20-1	TRBJ2-1	SAREHGHEQF
TRBV24-1	TRBJ2-2	ASRGGPYTGELF
TRBV2	TRBJ2-5	ASSVGGARGWLQETQY